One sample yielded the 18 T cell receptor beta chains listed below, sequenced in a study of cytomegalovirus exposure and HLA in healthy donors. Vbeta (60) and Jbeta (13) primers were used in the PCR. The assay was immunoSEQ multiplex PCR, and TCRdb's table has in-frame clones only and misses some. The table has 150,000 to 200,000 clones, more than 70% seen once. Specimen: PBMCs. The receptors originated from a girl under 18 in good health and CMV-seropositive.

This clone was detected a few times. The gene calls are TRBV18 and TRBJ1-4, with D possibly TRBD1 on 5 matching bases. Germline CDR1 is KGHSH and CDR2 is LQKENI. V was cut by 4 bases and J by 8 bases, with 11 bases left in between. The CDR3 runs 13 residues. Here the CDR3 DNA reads TGTGCCAGCTCACAGGGGCTTGGGGAAAAACTGTTTTTT. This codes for CASSQGLGEKLFF.

The DNA of the CDR3 is TGTGCCAGCAGCCAAGATGGAGGGGGGGGCCTAGCGGCTAGCTCCTACGAGCAGTACTTC. Translation: CASSQDGGGGLAASSYEQYF. The chain employs TRBV4-2 and TRBJ2-7; D might be TRBD2 (7 bases). Germline CDR1 reads LGHNA; CDR2 reads YNFKEQ. CDR3 length: 20 amino acids. V lost 0 bases, J lost 0 bases, and 24 bases lay in between.

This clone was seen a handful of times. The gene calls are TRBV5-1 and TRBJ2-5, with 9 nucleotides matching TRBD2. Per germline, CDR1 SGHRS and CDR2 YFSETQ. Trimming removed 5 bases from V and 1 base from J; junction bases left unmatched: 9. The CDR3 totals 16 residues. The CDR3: CASRRGVSGSQETQYF. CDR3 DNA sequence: TGCGCCAGCAGGAGGGGGGTTAGCGGGAGCCAAGAGACCCAGTACTTC.

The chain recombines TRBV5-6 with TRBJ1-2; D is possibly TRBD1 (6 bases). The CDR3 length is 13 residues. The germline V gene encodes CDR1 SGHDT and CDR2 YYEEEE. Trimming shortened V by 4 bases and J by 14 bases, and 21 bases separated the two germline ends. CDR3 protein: CASSDYVGQLKTF. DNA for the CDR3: TGTGCCAGCAGCGACTATGTAGGACAGCTAAAGACCTTC.

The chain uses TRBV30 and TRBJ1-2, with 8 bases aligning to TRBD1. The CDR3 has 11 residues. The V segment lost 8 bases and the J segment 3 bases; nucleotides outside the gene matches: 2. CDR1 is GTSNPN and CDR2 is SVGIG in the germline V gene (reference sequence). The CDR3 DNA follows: TGTGCCGGACAGGGCTACTATGGCTACACCTTC. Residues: CAGQGYYGYTF. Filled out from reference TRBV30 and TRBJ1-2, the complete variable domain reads SQTIHQWPATLVQPVGSPLSLECTVEGTSNPNLYWYRQAAGRGLQLLFYSVGIGQISSEVPQNLSASRPQDRQFILSSKKLLLSDSGFYLCAGQGYYGYTFGSGTRLTVV.

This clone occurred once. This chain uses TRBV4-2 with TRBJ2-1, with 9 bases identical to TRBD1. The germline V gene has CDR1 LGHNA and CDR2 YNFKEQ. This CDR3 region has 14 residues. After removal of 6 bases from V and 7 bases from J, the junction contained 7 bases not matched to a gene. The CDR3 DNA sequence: TGTGCCAGCAGAGACCGGGACAGGGTGAATGAGCAGTTCTTC. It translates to CASRDRDRVNEQFF.

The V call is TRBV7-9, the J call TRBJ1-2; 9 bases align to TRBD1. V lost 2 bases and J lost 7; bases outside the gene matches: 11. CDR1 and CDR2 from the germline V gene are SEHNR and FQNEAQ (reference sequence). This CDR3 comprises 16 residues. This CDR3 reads CASSLTQGALYPGYTF. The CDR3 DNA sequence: TGTGCCAGCAGCTTAACACAGGGGGCCCTCTATCCTGGCTACACCTTC.

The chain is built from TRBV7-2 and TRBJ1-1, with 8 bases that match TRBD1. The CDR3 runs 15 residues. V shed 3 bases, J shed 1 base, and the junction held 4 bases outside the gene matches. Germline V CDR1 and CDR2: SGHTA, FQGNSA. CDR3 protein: CASSLGDRRNTEAFF. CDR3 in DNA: TGTGCCAGCAGCTTGGGGGACAGGAGGAACACTGAAGCTTTCTTT.

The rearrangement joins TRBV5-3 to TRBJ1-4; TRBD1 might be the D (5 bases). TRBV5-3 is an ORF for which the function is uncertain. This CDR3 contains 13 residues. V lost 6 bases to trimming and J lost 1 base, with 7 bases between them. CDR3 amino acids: CARNQGTNEKLFF. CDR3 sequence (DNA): TGTGCCAGAAATCAGGGAACTAATGAAAAACTGTTTTTT.

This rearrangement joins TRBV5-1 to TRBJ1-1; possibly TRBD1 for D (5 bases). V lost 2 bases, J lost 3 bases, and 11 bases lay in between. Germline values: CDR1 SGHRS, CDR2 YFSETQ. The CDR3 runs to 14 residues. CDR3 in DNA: TGCGCCAGCAGCTTCGCAGGGCTAGACACTGAAGCTTTCTTT. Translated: CASSFAGLDTEAFF.

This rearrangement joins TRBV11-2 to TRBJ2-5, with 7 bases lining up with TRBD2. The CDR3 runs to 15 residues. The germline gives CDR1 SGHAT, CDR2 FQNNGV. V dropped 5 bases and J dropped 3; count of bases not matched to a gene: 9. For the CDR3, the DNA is TGTGCCAGCAGCCAGCAAGGGACTAACAAAGAGACCCAGTACTTC. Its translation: CASSQQGTNKETQYF.

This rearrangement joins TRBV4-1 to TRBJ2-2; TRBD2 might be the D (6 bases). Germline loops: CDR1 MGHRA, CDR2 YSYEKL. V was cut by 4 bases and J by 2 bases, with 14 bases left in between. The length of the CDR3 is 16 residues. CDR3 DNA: TGCGCCAGCAGCCTCTACGCGGGGACCAACACCGGGGAGCTGTTTTTT. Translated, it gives CASSLYAGTNTGELFF.

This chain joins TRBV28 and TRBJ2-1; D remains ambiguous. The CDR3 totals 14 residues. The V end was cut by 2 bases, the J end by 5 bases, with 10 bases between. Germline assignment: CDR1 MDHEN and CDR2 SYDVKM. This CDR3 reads CASSLSRFDNEQFF. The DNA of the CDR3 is TGTGCCAGCAGTTTAAGCAGGTTTGACAATGAGCAGTTCTTC.

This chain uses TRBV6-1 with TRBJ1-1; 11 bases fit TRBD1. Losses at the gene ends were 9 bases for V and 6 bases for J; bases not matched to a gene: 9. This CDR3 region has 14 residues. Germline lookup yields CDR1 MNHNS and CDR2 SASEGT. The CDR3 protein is CASSGQGAYPEAFF. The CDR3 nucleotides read TGTGCCAGTTCTGGACAGGGGGCTTATCCTGAAGCTTTCTTT.

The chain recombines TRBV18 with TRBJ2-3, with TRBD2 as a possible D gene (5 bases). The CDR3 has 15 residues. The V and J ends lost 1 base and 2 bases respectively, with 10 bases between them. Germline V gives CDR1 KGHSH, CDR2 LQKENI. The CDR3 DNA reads TGTGCCAGCTCACCACAGGGAGCCTCCACAGATACGCAGTATTTT. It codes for CASSPQGASTDTQYF.

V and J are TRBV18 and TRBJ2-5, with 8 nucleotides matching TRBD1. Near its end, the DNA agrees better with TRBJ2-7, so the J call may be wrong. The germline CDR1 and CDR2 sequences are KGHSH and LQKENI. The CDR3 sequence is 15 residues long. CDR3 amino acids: CASSPTGQGKGEQYF. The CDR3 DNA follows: TGTGCCAGCTCACCCACCGGACAGGGCAAGGGCGAGCAGTACTTC.

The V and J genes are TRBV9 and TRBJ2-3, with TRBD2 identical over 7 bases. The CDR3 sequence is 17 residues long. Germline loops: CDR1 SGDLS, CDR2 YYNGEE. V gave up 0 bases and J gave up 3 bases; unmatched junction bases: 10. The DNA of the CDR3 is TGTGCCAGCAGCGTAGGGGGCGGCGGGAGAGGGACAGATACGCAGTATTTT. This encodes CASSVGGGGRGTDTQYF.

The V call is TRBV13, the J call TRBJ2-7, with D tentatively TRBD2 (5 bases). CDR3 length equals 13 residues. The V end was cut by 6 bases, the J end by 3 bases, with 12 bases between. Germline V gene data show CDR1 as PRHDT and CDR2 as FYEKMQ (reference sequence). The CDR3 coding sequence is TGTGCCAGCAGTAACTCCGGACTCTACGAGCAGTACTTC. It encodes CASSNSGLYEQYF.